The 21 T cell receptor beta chains reported below all come from one sample, sequenced in a study of EBV T-cell therapy then PD-1 blockade in nasopharyngeal carcinoma. Treatment denoted: AdE1-LMPpoly-expanded autologous EBV-specific T-cell therapy followed by anti-PD-1 nivolumab. These receptors lack a known antigen. Generated by immunoSEQ multiplex PCR, the TCRdb table keeps only in-frame clones and is missing some. This sample carries under 20,000 clones, 84% of them seen once, and the ten largest clones take around 32%. Sample: CD8+ T cells from blood, taken at roughly day 35 from a patient whose treatment included autologous EBV-specific T cells and nivolumab. These receptors were taken from a man in his forties with nasopharyngeal carcinoma.

Here the CDR3 reads CASSSFGRVDEQFF. The DNA of the CDR3 is TGTGCCAGCAGTTCCTTCGGCAGGGTGGATGAGCAGTTCTTC. The chain carries TRBV6-5 and TRBJ2-1; tentative D call: TRBD1 (5 bases). CDR1 and CDR2 from the germline V gene are MNHEY and SVGAGI. V lost 4 bases to trimming and J lost 8 bases, with 15 bases between them. This CDR3 is 14 amino acids long.

The V call is TRBV4-3, the J call TRBJ2-3, with 7 bases that match TRBD2. Germline CDR1 is LGHNA and CDR2 is YSLEER. The ends lost 4 bases at V and 9 bases at J; junction bases unmatched: 10. The CDR3 has 14 residues. The chain's CDR3 is CASSPSGLAGTQYF. The CDR3 DNA is TGCGCCAGCAGCCCTAGCGGCCTAGCCGGGACGCAGTATTTT.

J is TRBJ1-3 and V is TRBV5-5, with D unclear. V lost 0 bases and J lost 0, with 13 bases in between. The CDR3 is made up of 17 amino acids. Germline CDR1 is SGHKS and CDR2 is YYEKEE (reference sequence). CDR3 nucleotides: TGTGCCAGCAGCTTGGTCGGCAGACCGTCCTCTGGAAACACCATATATTTT. Amino acids: CASSLVGRPSSGNTIYF.

The chain is built from TRBV4-1 and TRBJ2-1; D is undetermined. CDR1 and CDR2 (germline): MGHRA, YSYEKL. Trimming removed 0 bases at V and 10 bases at J, with 10 bases between. The CDR3 consists of 13 residues. The CDR3, as DNA: TGCGCCAGCAGCCAAGATCTGCAGGAGGAGCAGTTCTTC. Protein: CASSQDLQEEQFF.

The chain combines TRBV19 with TRBJ2-3, with 7 bases fitting TRBD2. CDR1 LNHDA and CDR2 SQIVND come from the germline V gene (reference sequence). The CDR3 spans 18 residues. The J segment lost 0 bases and the V segment lost 4 bases, leaving 13 bases of the junction unmatched. The CDR3 here is CASSTLPGGRGSTDTQYF. The CDR3 nucleotides are TGTGCCAGTAGTACCCTCCCGGGGGGAAGAGGAAGCACAGATACGCAGTATTTT. Supplemented by reference TRBV19 and TRBJ2-3, the full variable domain reads DGGITQSPKYLFRKEGQNVTLSCEQNLNHDAMYWYRQDPGQGLRLIYYSQIVNDFQKGDIAEGYSVSREKKESFPLTVTSAQKNPTAFYLCASSTLPGGRGSTDTQYFGPGTRLTVL.

The chain couples TRBV27 to TRBJ2-1; D is perhaps TRBD2 (6 bases). Trimming pared 0 bases from V and 2 bases from J, leaving 11 bases between. Germline lookup yields CDR1 MNHEY and CDR2 SMNVEV (reference sequence). This CDR3 is built from 16 residues. This CDR3 is CASSLSRGTPYNEQFF. As DNA, the CDR3 is TGTGCCAGCAGTTTATCGCGGGGTACGCCCTACAATGAGCAGTTCTTC.

V and J are TRBV2 and TRBJ2-1; 7 bases agree with TRBD2. Germline V gene lookup returns CDR1 SNHLY and CDR2 FYNNEI. The CDR3 loop spans 16 amino acids. Trimming took 2 bases from V and 4 from J; bases not matched to a gene: 8. The CDR3 is CASSELWGGVYNEQFF. The CDR3 DNA sequence: TGTGCCAGCAGTGAACTTTGGGGGGGTGTGTACAATGAGCAGTTCTTC.

The gene calls are TRBV19 and TRBJ2-2; TRBD2 matches 7 bases. This CDR3 contains 13 residues. Germline CDR1 is LNHDA and CDR2 is SQIVND (reference sequence). Unmatched junction bases numbered 2, after V lost 7 bases and J lost 3 bases. The CDR3 coding sequence is TGTGCCAGTAATGCGGGGGACACCGGGGAGCTGTTTTTT. Translation gives CASNAGDTGELFF.

This clone came up once. The rearrangement joins TRBV21-1 to TRBJ2-3; the table's D call, TRBD1, has no DNA check behind it. TRBV21-1 is a documented pseudogene. The CDR3 is 14 amino acids. CDR3 protein: CASSKGQGADTQYF. The CDR3 region has the DNA TGTGCCAGCAGCAAAGGACAGGGGGCAGATACGCAGTATTTT.

The J gene is TRBJ2-7, the V gene TRBV27; no definite D call. The CDR3 contains 16 residues. Germline V gene lookup returns CDR1 MNHEY and CDR2 SMNVEV (reference sequence). Trimming removed 5 bases at V and 0 bases at J, with 17 bases between. The CDR3, as DNA: TGTGCCAGCAGTCCAATGACGGTGGTGAGCTCCTACGAGCAGTACTTC. It is translated as CASSPMTVVSSYEQYF.

The rearrangement joins TRBV30 to TRBJ2-5; D ambiguous. CDR3 size: 14 residues. CDR1 is GTSNPN and CDR2 is SVGIG in the germline V gene (reference sequence). V lost 0 bases and J lost 1, with 9 bases in between. CDR3 in DNA: TGTGCCTGGAGTGTTGGGCGGCTCCAAGAGACCCAGTACTTC. It codes for CAWSVGRLQETQYF.

V gene TRBV6-2 or TRBV6-3 combines with J gene TRBJ1-1, with TRBD1 matching 11 bases. V lost 2 bases and J lost 5; bases outside the gene matches: 10. The CDR3 runs 17 residues. The germline CDR1 and CDR2 sequences are MNHEY and SVGEGT. The chain's CDR3 is CASSYPRTGGYRTEAFF. CDR3 sequence (DNA): TGTGCCAGCAGTTACCCCCGGACAGGGGGCTATAGGACTGAAGCTTTCTTT.

The CDR3 protein is CASSYGEGATEAFF. CDR3 DNA: TGTGCCAGTAGTTACGGTGAGGGGGCCACTGAAGCTTTCTTT. V usage is TRBV19 and J usage is TRBJ1-1; 7 bases align to TRBD1. With V trimmed by 5 bases and J by 4 bases, 7 bases remained unmatched. The CDR3 totals 14 residues. Germline-derived CDR1 and CDR2 are LNHDA and SQIVND (reference sequence). Complete variable domain (other parts from reference TRBV19 and TRBJ1-1): DGGITQSPKYLFRKEGQNVTLSCEQNLNHDAMYWYRQDPGQGLRLIYYSQIVNDFQKGDIAEGYSVSREKKESFPLTVTSAQKNPTAFYLCASSYGEGATEAFFGQGTRLTVV.

The chain links TRBV2 to TRBJ1-4; 8 bases match TRBD1. The V gene's germline CDR1 is SNHLY and CDR2 FYNNEI. CDR3 length: 15 amino acids. J gave up 5 bases and V 4 bases, and 6 bases lay outside the gene matches. CDR3 protein: CASSGTGKSNEKLFF. In DNA, the CDR3 is TGTGCCAGCAGTGGGACAGGGAAATCCAATGAAAAACTGTTTTTT.

The gene calls are TRBV10-3 and TRBJ1-1; unclear D gene. Looked up from germline, CDR1 is ENHRY and CDR2 is SYGVKD. The CDR3 sequence is 12 residues long. Trimming cost V 4 bases and J 2 bases, with 5 bases left between them. The CDR3 loop reads CAISGINTEAFF. CDR3 bases: TGTGCCATCAGTGGAATAAACACTGAAGCTTTCTTT.

The chain links TRBV7-9 to TRBJ2-1; a weak D match, TRBD2 (5 bases). This CDR3 has 16 amino acids. Germline V gene lookup returns CDR1 SEHNR and CDR2 FQNEAQ (reference sequence). Between the trimmed V and J ends, which lost 5 bases and 9 bases, there was a span of 23 bases. CDR3 in amino acids: CASSQKLLDGVAEQFF. The CDR3 coding sequence is TGTGCCAGCAGCCAAAAATTACTCGACGGGGTAGCTGAGCAGTTCTTC.

V usage is TRBV28 and J usage is TRBJ2-5; D not resolved. This CDR3 has 14 amino acids. Trimming left V 1 base short and J 5 bases short, with 11 bases between. Germline CDR1 and CDR2: MDHEN and SYDVKM. The CDR3 protein is CASSLFRPRETQYF. CDR3 bases: TGTGCCAGCAGTTTATTTCGACCCCGGGAGACCCAGTACTTC.

The V gene is TRBV7-3, the J gene TRBJ2-1, with TRBD2 matching 10 bases. CDR1 and CDR2 (germline): SGHTA, FQGTGA. The CDR3 extends over 19 amino acids. The V segment lost 2 bases and the J segment 4 bases; nucleotides outside the gene matches: 14. Here the CDR3 DNA reads TGTGCCAGCAGCTTAGGGTTCCGGGGATCTAGCGGGGGTTACAATGAGCAGTTCTTC. Amino acids: CASSLGFRGSSGGYNEQFF.

The genes are TRBV27 and TRBJ2-7; TRBD1 is a possible D gene (5 bases). The CDR3 consists of 18 residues. The germline V gene encodes CDR1 MNHEY and CDR2 SMNVEV (reference sequence). V was cut by 4 bases and J by 4 bases, with 26 bases left in between. The CDR3, as DNA: TGTGCCAGCAGTTCCCTCATGTCGTATGTAGGCAGGGCTTACGAGCAGTACTTC. Protein: CASSSLMSYVGRAYEQYF.

This sequence joins TRBV7-9 and TRBJ1-2; possible D gene TRBD1, 6 bases. Between the trimmed V and J ends, which lost 5 bases and 3 bases, there was a span of 16 bases. The CDR3 covers 15 residues. The germline gives CDR1 SEHNR, CDR2 FQNEAQ (reference sequence). The CDR3 DNA follows: TGTGCCAGCAGCCGTCCTGGCAGGGGACACTATGGCTACACCTTC. Its protein product is CASSRPGRGHYGYTF.

This clone showed up just once. The chain links TRBV4-2 to TRBJ2-5; 10 nucleotides align to TRBD2. This CDR3 comprises 17 residues. V lost 1 base and J lost 4; bases outside the gene matches: 9. The V gene's germline CDR1 is LGHNA and CDR2 YNFKEQ. In DNA, the CDR3 is TGTGCCAGCAGCCAAGTACCCAGCGGGGGGGATGGAGAGACCCAGTACTTC. This translates into CASSQVPSGGDGETQYF.